The 14 T cell receptor beta chains below were found in one sample sequenced in a study of CD8+ T cells in alopecia areata. Following extraction, RNA underwent reverse transcription to cDNA, which served as the sequencing template. Some clones are missing from TCRdb's copy, which holds only in-frame ones; the method was immunoSEQ multiplex PCR. Altogether roughly 98,000 clones are present, around 55% being singletons, with the ten largest covering around a sixth. Treatment of the sample: oral pan-JAK inhibitor, 5-10 mg twice daily. The sample was CD8+ T cells sorted from blood, taken at week 4, from a patient treated with tofacitinib. The receptors shown here come from a human donor with alopecia areata.

The gene calls are TRBV7-9 and TRBJ2-7; D possibly corresponds to TRBD2 (6 bases). V was pared by 5 bases and J by 0 bases, with 11 bases between. The CDR3 spans 14 residues. Germline loops: CDR1 SEHNR, CDR2 FQNEAQ (reference sequence). CDR3 in DNA: TGTGCCAGCAGCGCGGGACTTTCCTCCTACGAGCAGTACTTC. Translation: CASSAGLSSYEQYF.

In its sample, this clone was seen a few times. V and J are TRBV29-1 and TRBJ2-3; D perhaps matches TRBD1 (6 bases). The germline gives CDR1 SQVTM, CDR2 ANQGSEA. The CDR3 runs to 14 residues. With 7 bases removed from V and 2 bases from J, the gap between germline ends came to 16 bases. The CDR3 region is CSGSDRTLTDTQYF. CDR3 nucleotide sequence: TGCAGCGGTTCAGACAGGACCCTCACAGATACGCAGTATTTT.

The chain employs TRBV7-8 and TRBJ1-1, with D perhaps matching TRBD1 (6 bases). Germline V CDR1 and CDR2: SGHVS, FQNEAQ. V shed 5 bases and J shed 3 bases, with 16 bases lying between them. The CDR3 has 15 residues. The CDR3 nucleotides are TGTGCCAGCAGCGACGGGTGGGAGGGGGACACTGAAGCTTTCTTT. Protein: CASSDGWEGDTEAFF.

The rearrangement uses TRBV5-1 and TRBJ2-5; D not resolved. The germline gives CDR1 SGHRS, CDR2 YFSETQ. CDR3 size: 15 residues. The germline V and J ends were trimmed by 0 bases and 4 bases, with 13 bases remaining between them. The CDR3 bases are TGCGCCAGCAGCTTGGTCCCCAGTCACCCAGAGACCCAGTACTTC. Residues: CASSLVPSHPETQYF.

This clone has a handful of counts. The chain has TRBV28 and TRBJ2-1, with TRBD2 matching 10 bases. Germline trimming cut 0 bases from V and 6 bases from J; bases unmatched to any gene: 11. Germline CDR1 and CDR2: MDHEN and SYDVKM. The CDR3 contains 18 residues. The CDR3 region has the DNA TGTGCCAGCAGTTTATGGACTAGCGGGCCATTTGGGGGCAATGAGCAGTTCTTC. Translated: CASSLWTSGPFGGNEQFF.

This chain joins TRBV14 and TRBJ2-6; D not certain. The CDR3 extends over 17 amino acids. V dropped 3 bases and J dropped 0 bases, with 12 bases sitting between them. Per the germline V gene, CDR1 is SGHDN and CDR2 is FVKESK. This CDR3 is CASSHPFRSSGANVLTF. As DNA, the CDR3 is TGTGCCAGCAGCCATCCCTTCAGAAGCTCTGGGGCCAACGTCCTGACTTTC. The variable domain in full, with the rest retrieved from reference TRBV14 and TRBJ2-6, is EAGVTQFPSHSVIEKGQTVTLRCDPISGHDNLYWYRRVMGKEIKFLLHFVKESKQDESGMPNNRFLAERTGGTYSTLKVQPAELEDSGVYFCASSHPFRSSGANVLTFGAGSRLTVL.

There are a few counts of this clone. This sequence joins TRBV13 and TRBJ2-3, with D perhaps TRBD2 (5 bases). Germline CDR1 and CDR2: PRHDT and FYEKMQ (reference sequence). This CDR3 has 14 residues. Trimming took off 10 bases at V and 1 base at J, with 15 bases between the two ends. CDR3 region: CAKSREGRTDTQYF. The CDR3 region has the DNA TGTGCCAAGAGCCGGGAAGGGCGCACAGATACGCAGTATTTT.

In its sample, this clone was seen a few times. The chain combines TRBV14 with TRBJ2-2; D unresolved. With 0 bases removed from V and 5 bases from J, the gap between germline ends came to 10 bases. This CDR3 spans 15 amino acids. CDR1 and CDR2 (germline): SGHDN, FVKESK. CDR3 sequence reads: CASSQDHRGTGELFF. The CDR3 bases are TGTGCCAGCAGCCAAGATCATCGAGGAACCGGGGAGCTGTTTTTT.

The chain carries TRBV4-1 and TRBJ2-5; 8 nucleotides line up with TRBD1. This CDR3 spans 14 amino acids. The V gene's germline CDR1 is MGHRA and CDR2 YSYEKL. V shed 4 bases and J 5 bases; nucleotides not matched to a gene: 6. The CDR3: CASSPPTGGETQYF. DNA of the CDR3: TGCGCCAGCAGCCCCCCTACAGGGGGGGAGACCCAGTACTTC.

The V call is TRBV27, the J call TRBJ2-5; TRBD2 matches 11 bases. This CDR3 is built from 12 residues. J lost 7 bases, V lost 6 bases, and 1 base had no gene match. Germline CDR1 MNHEY, CDR2 SMNVEV (reference sequence). The CDR3 loop reads CASRGTSGTQYF. In DNA, the CDR3 is TGTGCCAGCAGGGGGACTAGCGGGACCCAGTACTTC.

This clone occurred once. The CDR3 bases are TGCAGCGTTGAAGACCCGACTAGCGGGGGGATCGATGAGCAGTTCTTC. It encodes CSVEDPTSGGIDEQFF. The V call is TRBV29-1, the J call TRBJ2-1; 13 bases match TRBD2. V shed 0 bases, J shed 8 bases, and the junction held 7 bases outside the gene matches. The CDR3 extends over 16 amino acids. In germline, CDR1 is SQVTM, CDR2 ANQGSEA.

The CDR3 coding sequence is TGTGCCTGGAGTGTGGTACAGGGTAATGAAAAACTGTTTTTT. Protein sequence: CAWSVVQGNEKLFF. The chain combines TRBV30 with TRBJ1-4, with D perhaps TRBD1 (6 bases). Deletions cut 0 bases from V and 4 bases from J, with 9 bases between. This CDR3 spans 14 amino acids. The germline V gene encodes CDR1 GTSNPN and CDR2 SVGIG (reference sequence).

This rearrangement joins TRBV30 to TRBJ2-1; D is unclear. The CDR3 totals 12 residues. Trimming took off 5 bases at V and 6 bases at J, with 11 bases between the two ends. Per germline, CDR1 GTSNPN and CDR2 SVGIG (reference sequence). DNA of the CDR3: TGTGCCTGGGAATCCCCCTCCAATGAGCAGTTCTTC. It is translated as CAWESPSNEQFF.

The chain uses TRBV28 and TRBJ1-2; 7 bases are a match to TRBD1. CDR1 is MDHEN, CDR2 SYDVKM, per germline. The CDR3 contains 14 residues. V lost 5 bases and J lost 8; bases outside the gene matches: 11. The CDR3: CASSPTETGFGYTF. The CDR3 nucleotides read TGTGCCAGCAGTCCAACAGAGACAGGGTTCGGCTACACCTTC.